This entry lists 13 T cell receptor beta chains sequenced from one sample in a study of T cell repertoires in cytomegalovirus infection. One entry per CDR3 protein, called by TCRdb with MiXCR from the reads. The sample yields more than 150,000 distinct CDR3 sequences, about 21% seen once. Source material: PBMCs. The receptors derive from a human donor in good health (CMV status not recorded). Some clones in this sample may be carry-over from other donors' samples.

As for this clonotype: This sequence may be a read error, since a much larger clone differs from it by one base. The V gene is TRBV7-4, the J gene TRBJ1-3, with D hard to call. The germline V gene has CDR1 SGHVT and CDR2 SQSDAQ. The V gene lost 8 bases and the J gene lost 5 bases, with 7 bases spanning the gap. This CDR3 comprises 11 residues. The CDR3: CASHPRNTIYF. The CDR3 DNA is TGTGCCAGCCACCCTAGAAACACCATATATTTT. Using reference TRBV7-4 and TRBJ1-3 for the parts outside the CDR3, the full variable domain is GAGVSQSPRYKVAKRGRDVALRCDSISGHVTLYWYRQTLGQGSEVLTYSQSDAQRDKSGRPSGRFSAERPERSVSTLKIQRTEQGDSAVYLCASHPRNTIYFGEGSWLTVV.

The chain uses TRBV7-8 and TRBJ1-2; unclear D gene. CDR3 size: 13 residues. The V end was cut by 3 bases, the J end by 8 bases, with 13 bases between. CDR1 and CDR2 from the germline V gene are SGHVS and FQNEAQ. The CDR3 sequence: CASSFMAGRGYTF. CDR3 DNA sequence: TGTGCCAGCAGCTTTATGGCAGGCCGAGGCTACACCTTC.

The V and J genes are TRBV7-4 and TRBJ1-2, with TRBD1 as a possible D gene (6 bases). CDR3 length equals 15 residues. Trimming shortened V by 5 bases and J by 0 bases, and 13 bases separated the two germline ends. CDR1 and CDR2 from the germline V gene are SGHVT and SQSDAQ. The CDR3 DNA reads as TGTGCCAGCAGCCCGGACAGTGCATCTAACTATGGCTACACCTTC. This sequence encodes CASSPDSASNYGYTF.

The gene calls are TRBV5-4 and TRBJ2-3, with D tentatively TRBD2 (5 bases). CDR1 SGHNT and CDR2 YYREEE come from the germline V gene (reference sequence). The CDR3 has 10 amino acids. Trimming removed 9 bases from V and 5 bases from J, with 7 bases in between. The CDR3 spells CATGKDTQYF. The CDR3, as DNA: TGTGCCACGGGGAAAGATACGCAGTATTTT.

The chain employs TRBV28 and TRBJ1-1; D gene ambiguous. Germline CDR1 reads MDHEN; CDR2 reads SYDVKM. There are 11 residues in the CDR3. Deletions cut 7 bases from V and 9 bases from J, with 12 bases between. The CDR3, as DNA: TGTGCCAGCACTCAAGGAGGAAAAGCTTTCTTT. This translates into CASTQGGKAFF.

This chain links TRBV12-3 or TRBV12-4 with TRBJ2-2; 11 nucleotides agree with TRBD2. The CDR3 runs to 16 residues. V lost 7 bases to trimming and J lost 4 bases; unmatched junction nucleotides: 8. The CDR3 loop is CASNFLAGGTTGELFF. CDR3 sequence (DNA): TGTGCCAGCAACTTCTTAGCGGGAGGGACCACCGGGGAGCTGTTTTTT.

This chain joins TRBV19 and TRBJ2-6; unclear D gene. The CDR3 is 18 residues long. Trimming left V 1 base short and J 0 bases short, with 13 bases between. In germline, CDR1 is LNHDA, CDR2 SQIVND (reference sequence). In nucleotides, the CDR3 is TGTGCCAGTAGTATAGTTCACCCACAAGGCTCTGGGGCCAACGTCCTGACTTTC. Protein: CASSIVHPQGSGANVLTF.

CDR3 amino acids: CASSIPSGSSYNEQFF. As DNA, the CDR3 is TGTGCCAGTAGTATCCCCAGCGGGAGCTCCTACAATGAGCAGTTCTTC. The chain couples TRBV19 to TRBJ2-1, with 8 bases aligning to TRBD2. CDR3 length: 16 amino acids. Germline CDR1 is LNHDA and CDR2 is SQIVND (reference sequence). Losses at the gene ends were 3 bases for V and 0 bases for J; bases not matched to a gene: 4.

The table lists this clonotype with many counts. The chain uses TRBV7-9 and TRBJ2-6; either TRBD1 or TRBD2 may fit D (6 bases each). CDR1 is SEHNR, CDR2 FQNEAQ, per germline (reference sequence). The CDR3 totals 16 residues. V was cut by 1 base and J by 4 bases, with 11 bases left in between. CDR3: CASSLGPGAGANVLTF. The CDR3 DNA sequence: TGTGCCAGCAGCTTAGGCCCGGGGGCCGGGGCCAACGTCCTGACTTTC.

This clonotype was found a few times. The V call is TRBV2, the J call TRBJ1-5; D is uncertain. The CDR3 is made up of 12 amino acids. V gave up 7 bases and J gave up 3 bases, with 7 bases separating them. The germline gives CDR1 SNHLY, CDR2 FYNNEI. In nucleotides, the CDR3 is TGTGCCAGCAACGGCCCCAATCAGCCCCAGCATTTT. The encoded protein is CASNGPNQPQHF.

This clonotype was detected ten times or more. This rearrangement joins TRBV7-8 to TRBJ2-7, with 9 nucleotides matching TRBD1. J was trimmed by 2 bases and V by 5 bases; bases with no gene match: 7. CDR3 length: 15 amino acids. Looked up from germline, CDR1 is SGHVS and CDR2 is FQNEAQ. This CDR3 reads CASSPRQGGTYEQYF. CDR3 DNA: TGTGCCAGCAGCCCTAGACAGGGGGGGACCTACGAGCAGTACTTC.

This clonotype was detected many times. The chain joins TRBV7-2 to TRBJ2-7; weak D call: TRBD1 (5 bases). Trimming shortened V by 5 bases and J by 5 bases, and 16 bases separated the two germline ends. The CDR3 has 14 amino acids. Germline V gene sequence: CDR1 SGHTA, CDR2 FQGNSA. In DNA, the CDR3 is TGTGCCAGCAGCCCCCGACTGGGGCCCGACGAGCAGTACTTC. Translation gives CASSPRLGPDEQYF.

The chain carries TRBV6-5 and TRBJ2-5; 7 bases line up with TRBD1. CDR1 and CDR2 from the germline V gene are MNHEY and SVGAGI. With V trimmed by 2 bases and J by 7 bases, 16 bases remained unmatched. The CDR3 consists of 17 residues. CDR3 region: CASSYRAGGALMGTQYF. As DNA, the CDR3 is TGTGCCAGCAGTTACCGGGCAGGGGGTGCCCTAATGGGGACCCAGTACTTC.